This record looks at one TCR beta chain sequence and its context. The V end was cut by 2 bases, the J end by 4 bases, with 5 bases between. This CDR3 is built from 12 residues. This sample was included in a study of CD8 T cells in Susac syndrome. Random hexamers were used to reverse transcribe 0.5 to 1 ug of RNA. The amplification used immunoSEQ multiplex PCR on TCR beta CDR3; it spanned 54 Vbeta and 13 Jbeta. TCRdb re-called the immunoSEQ multiplex PCR reads with MiXCR, one entry per CDR3 protein. The sample includes roughly 190,000 distinct CDR3 sequences, 80% to 95% seen only once; the top ten take around 0.096%. The control participants were healthy donors, and these controls were matched with respect to both age and sex. In contrast to the negatively isolated CD8+ and CD4+ T cells, TEMRA cells were FACS-enriched.

This TCR was recovered from a human donor in good health. The V and J genes are TRBV23-1 and TRBJ1-2; no clear D gene. TRBV23-1 belongs to the ORF category, with a function that is uncertain. Sequenced sample: CD4+ T cells from PBMCs. In nucleotides, the CDR3 is TGCGCCAGCAGTCAACTTTTCTATGGCTACACCTTC. Translating it yields CASSQLFYGYTF.